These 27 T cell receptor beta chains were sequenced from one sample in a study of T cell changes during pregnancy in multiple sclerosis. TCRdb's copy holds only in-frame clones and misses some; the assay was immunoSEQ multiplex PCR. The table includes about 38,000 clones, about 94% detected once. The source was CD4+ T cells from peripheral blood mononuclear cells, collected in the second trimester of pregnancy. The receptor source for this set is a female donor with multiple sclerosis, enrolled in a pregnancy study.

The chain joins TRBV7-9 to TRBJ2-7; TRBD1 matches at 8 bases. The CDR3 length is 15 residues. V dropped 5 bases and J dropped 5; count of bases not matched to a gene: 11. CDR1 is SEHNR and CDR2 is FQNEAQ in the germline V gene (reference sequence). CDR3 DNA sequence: TGTGCCAGCAGCCCACTGGGGGCAGGGGGCAACGAGCAGTACTTC. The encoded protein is CASSPLGAGGNEQYF.

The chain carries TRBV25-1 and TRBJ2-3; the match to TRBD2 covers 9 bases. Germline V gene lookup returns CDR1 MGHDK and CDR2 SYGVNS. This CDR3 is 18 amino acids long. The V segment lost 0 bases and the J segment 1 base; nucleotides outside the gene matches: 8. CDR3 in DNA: TGTGCCAGCAGTGAATATAGGCGGGGGGGCCGGGGCACAGATACGCAGTATTTT. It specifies CASSEYRRGGRGTDTQYF.

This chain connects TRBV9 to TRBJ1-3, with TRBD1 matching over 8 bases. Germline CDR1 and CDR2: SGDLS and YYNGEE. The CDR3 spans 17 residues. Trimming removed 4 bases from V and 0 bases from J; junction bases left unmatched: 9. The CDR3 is CASSSDPTGASGNTIYF. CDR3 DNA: TGTGCCAGCAGCTCGGACCCGACAGGGGCCTCTGGAAACACCATATATTTT.

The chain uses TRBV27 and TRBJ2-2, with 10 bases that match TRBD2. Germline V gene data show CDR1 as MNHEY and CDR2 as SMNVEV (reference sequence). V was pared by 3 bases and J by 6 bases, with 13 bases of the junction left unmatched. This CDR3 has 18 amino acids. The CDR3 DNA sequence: TGTGCCAGCAGTTTCGACGGACCTAGCGGGAGTTTCCCCGGGGAGCTGTTTTTT. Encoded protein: CASSFDGPSGSFPGELFF.

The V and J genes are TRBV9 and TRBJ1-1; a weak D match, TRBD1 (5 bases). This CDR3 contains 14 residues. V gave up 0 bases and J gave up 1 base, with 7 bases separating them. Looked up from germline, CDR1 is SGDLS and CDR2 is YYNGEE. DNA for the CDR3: TGTGCCAGCAGCGTAGCTGACAGGAACACTGAAGCTTTCTTT. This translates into CASSVADRNTEAFF.

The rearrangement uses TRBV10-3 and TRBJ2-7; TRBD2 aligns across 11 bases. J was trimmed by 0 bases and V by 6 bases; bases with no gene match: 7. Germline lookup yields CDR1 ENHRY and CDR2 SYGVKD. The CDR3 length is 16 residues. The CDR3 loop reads CAISDMTSGTSYEQYF. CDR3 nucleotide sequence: TGTGCCATCAGCGATATGACTAGCGGGACCTCCTACGAGCAGTACTTC.

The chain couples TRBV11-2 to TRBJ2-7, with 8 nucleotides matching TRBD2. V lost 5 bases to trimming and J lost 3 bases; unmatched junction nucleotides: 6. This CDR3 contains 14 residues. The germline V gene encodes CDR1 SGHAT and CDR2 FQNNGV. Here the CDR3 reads CASSQAGGRYEQYF. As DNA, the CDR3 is TGTGCCAGCAGCCAGGCGGGGGGCCGCTACGAGCAGTACTTC.

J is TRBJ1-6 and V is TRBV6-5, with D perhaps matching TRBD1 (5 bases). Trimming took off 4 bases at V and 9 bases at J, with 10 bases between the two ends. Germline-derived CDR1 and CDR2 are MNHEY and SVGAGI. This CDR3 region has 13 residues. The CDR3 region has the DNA TGTGCCAGCAGTTTAAGGGGTGGTTCACCCCTCCACTTT. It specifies CASSLRGGSPLHF.

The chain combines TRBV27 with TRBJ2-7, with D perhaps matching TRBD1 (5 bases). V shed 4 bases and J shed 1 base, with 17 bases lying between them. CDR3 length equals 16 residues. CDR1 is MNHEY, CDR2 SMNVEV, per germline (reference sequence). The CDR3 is CASSSIRQTHSYEQYF. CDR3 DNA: TGTGCCAGCAGTTCGATAAGACAGACTCATTCCTACGAGCAGTACTTC.

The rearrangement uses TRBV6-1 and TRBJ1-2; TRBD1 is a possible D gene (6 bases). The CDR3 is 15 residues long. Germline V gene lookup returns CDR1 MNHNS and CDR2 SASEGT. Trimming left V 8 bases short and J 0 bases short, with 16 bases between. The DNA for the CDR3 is TGTGCCAGCGTAGTAGGGGGAACATCTAACTATGGCTACACCTTC. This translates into CASVVGGTSNYGYTF.

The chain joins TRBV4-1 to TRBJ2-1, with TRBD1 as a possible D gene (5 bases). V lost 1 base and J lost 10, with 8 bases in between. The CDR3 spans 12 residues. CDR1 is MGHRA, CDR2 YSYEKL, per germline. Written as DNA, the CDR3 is TGCGCCAGCAGCCAAGCAGGGATCGAGCAGTTCTTC. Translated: CASSQAGIEQFF.

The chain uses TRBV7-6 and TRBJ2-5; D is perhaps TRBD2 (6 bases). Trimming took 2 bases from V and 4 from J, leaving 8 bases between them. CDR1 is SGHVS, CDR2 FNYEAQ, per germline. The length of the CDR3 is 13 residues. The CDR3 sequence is CASSLKGGETQYF. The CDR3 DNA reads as TGTGCCAGCAGCTTAAAGGGAGGAGAGACCCAGTACTTC.

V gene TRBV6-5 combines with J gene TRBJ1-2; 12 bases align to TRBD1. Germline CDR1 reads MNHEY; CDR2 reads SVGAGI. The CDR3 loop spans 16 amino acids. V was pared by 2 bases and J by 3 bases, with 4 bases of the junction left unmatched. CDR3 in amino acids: CASSYIGTGGHYGYTF. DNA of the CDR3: TGTGCCAGCAGTTACATCGGGACAGGGGGCCACTATGGCTACACCTTC.

The CDR3 reads CASSLAPGQGPNQPQHF. In nucleotides, the CDR3 is TGTGCCAGCAGCTTGGCGCCCGGACAGGGACCAAATCAGCCCCAGCATTTT. The chain couples TRBV5-4 to TRBJ1-5; the match to TRBD1 covers 8 bases. Looked up from germline, CDR1 is SGHNT and CDR2 is YYREEE (reference sequence). V lost 0 bases to trimming and J lost 4 bases; unmatched junction nucleotides: 9. The CDR3 spans 17 residues. Full variable domain (rest looked up from reference TRBV5-4 and TRBJ1-5): ETGVTQSPTHLIKTRGQQVTLRCSSQSGHNTVSWYQQALGQGPQFIFQYYREEENGRGNFPPRFSGLQFPNYSSELNVNALELDDSALYLCASSLAPGQGPNQPQHFGDGTRLSIL.

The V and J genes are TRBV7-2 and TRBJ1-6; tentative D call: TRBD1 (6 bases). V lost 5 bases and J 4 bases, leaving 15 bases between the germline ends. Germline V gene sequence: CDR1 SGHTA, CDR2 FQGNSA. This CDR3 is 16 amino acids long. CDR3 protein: CASSGRQEPYNSPLHF. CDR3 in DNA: TGTGCCAGCAGCGGTCGACAGGAACCGTATAATTCACCCCTCCACTTT.

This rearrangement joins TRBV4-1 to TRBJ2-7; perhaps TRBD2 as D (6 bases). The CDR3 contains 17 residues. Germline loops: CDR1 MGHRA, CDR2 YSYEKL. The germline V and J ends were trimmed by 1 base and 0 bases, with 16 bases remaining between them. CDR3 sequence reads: CASSQGNRRGSSYEQYF. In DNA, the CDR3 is TGCGCCAGCAGCCAAGGAAATCGTCGGGGGAGCTCCTACGAGCAGTACTTC.

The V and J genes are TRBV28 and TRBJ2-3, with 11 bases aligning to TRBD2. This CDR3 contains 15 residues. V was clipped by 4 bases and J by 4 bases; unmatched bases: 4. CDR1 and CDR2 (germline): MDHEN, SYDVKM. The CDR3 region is CASSSRTSGSDTQYF. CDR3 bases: TGTGCCAGCAGTTCCCGGACTAGCGGGTCAGATACGCAGTATTTT.

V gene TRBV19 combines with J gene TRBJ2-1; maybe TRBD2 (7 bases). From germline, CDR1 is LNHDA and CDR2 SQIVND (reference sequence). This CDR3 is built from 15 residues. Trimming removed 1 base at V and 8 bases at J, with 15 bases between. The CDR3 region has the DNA TGTGCCAGTAGTATAGGGGGGGGGCCAAGGGATGAGCAGTTCTTC. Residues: CASSIGGGPRDEQFF.

CDR3 sequence: CASSQTTGQGNEKLFF. The CDR3 DNA reads as TGCGCCAGCAGCCAGACGACGGGACAGGGGAATGAAAAACTGTTTTTT. The rearrangement uses TRBV5-1 and TRBJ1-4, with 10 bases aligning to TRBD1. The germline V gene has CDR1 SGHRS and CDR2 YFSETQ. The V segment lost 4 bases and the J segment 5 bases; nucleotides outside the gene matches: 8. The CDR3 is made up of 16 amino acids.

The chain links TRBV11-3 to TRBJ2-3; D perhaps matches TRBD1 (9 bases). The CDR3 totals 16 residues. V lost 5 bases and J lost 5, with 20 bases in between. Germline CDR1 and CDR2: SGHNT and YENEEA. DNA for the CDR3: TGTGCCAGCAGCCCGGGAGGGACAGGGTTTCGAGATACGCAGTATTTT. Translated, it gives CASSPGGTGFRDTQYF.

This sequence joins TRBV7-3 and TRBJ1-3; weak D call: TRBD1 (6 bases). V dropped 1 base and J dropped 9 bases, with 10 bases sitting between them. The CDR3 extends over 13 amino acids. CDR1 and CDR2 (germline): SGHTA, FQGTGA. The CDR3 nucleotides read TGTGCCAGCAGCTTAAACAGGGCGAGCACCATATATTTT. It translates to CASSLNRASTIYF. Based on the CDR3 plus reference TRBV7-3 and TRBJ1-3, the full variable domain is GAGVSQTPSNKVTEKGKYVELRCDPISGHTALYWYRQSLGQGPEFLIYFQGTGAADDSGLPNDRFFAVRPEGSVSTLKIQRTERGDSAVYLCASSLNRASTIYFGEGSWLTVV.

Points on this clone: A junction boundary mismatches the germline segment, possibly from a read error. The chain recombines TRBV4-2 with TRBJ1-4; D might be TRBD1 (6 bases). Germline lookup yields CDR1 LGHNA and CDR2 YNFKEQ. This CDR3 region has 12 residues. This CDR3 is CASSQADRSITF. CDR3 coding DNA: TGTGCCAGCAGCCAAGCCGACAGGTCCATAACCTTT.

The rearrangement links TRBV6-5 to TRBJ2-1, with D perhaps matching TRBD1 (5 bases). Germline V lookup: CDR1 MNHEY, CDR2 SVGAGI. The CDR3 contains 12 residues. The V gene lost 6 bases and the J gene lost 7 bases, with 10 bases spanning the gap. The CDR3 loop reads CASRSPGNEQFF. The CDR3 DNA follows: TGTGCCAGCAGATCACCAGGGAATGAGCAGTTCTTC.

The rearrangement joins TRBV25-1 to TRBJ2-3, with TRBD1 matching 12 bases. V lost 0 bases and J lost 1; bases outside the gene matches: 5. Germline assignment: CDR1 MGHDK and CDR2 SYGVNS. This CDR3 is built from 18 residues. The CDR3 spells CASSEYPGTGGRTDTQYF. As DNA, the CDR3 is TGTGCCAGCAGTGAATATCCCGGGACAGGGGGCCGCACAGATACGCAGTATTTT. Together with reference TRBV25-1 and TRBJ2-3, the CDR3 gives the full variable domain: EADIYQTPRYLVIGTGKKITLECSQTMGHDKMYWYQQDPGMELHLIHYSYGVNSTEKGDLSSESTVSRIRTEHFPLTLESARPSHTSQYLCASSEYPGTGGRTDTQYFGPGTRLTVL.

The CDR3 reads CASSYRQGFYEQYF. The CDR3 bases are TGTGCCAGCAGCTATCGACAGGGTTTCTACGAGCAGTACTTC. J is TRBJ2-7 and V is TRBV7-8; 7 positions agree with TRBD1. CDR3 length: 14 amino acids. The V gene end was trimmed by 4 bases and the J gene end by 3 bases; junction bases not matched to a gene: 6. Germline V gives CDR1 SGHVS, CDR2 FQNEAQ.

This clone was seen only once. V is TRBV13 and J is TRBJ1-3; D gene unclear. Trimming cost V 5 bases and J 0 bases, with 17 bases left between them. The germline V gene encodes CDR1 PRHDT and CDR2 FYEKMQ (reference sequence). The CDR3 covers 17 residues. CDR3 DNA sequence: TGTGCCAGCAGCCCCCGGGCAGGACGGGACTCTGGAAACACCATATATTTT. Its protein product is CASSPRAGRDSGNTIYF.

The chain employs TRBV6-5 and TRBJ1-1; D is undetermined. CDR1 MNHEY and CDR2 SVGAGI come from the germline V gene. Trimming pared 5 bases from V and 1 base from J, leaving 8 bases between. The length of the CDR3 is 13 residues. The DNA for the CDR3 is TGTGCCAGCAGTCTGACTGAGAACACTGAAGCTTTCTTT. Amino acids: CASSLTENTEAFF.